This TCR beta chain was captured in a study of shared clonotypes between healthy human individuals. About the study: Per-donor plates numbered three CD4 naive, three CD4 memory, two CD8 naive and one CD8 memory. Whole-study results and caveats: Approximately 4.6% of naive CD4 clonotypes were shared across a few donors. Naive subsets tended to show greater estimated richness than memory subsets.

The V gene end was trimmed by 4 bases and the J gene end by 0 bases; junction bases not matched to a gene: 16. This CDR3 is built from 18 residues. Per germline, CDR1 SGDLS and CDR2 YYNGEE. Naive CD8 isolation took CD45RO-negative cells positively selected for CCR7 and excluded terminally differentiated effector memory CD45RA+ cells. The authors loaded about 0.2 ug DNA, roughly 27,000 T cell genomes, into sorted-subset replicate PCRs. Sequencing was performed with immunoSEQ multiplex PCR; in TCRdb, only in-frame clones are kept and a portion is missing. The table lists 750,000 to 1,000,000 clones, 85% to 95% of them singletons. Of note for this clone: The target antigen is unknown.

Sample: naive CD8+ T cells sorted from blood. This sequence joins TRBV9 and TRBJ2-7; TRBD2 aligns across 7 bases. This TCR was recovered from a man aged 25 to 40 in good health. CDR3 residues: CASSRGVRDNKSSYEQYF. Here the CDR3 DNA reads TGTGCCAGCAGCCGGGGGGTCCGCGACAATAAGAGCTCCTACGAGCAGTACTTC.